This TCR beta chain was retrieved from a study of shared clonotypes between healthy human individuals. This clone was observed a single time. The data were produced by immunoSEQ multiplex PCR, yet TCRdb's version contains in-frame clones alone and is incomplete. Of about a million clones in the sample, approximately 80% are singletons; the top ten hold approximately 0.9%. Germline V gives CDR1 SEHNR, CDR2 FQNEAQ (reference sequence). The CDR3 runs to 14 residues. Deletions cut 1 base from V and 4 bases from J, with 11 bases between. This TCR derives from a man between 18 and 29 years old in good health. Some clones in this sample may be carry-over from other donors' samples. The material sequenced was memory CD4+ T cells from PBMCs. Noted subset: CD45RA-negative fraction. The chain recombines TRBV7-9 with TRBJ2-7, with D possibly matching TRBD2 (5 bases). CDR3 in amino acids: CASSLGGFGYEQYF. The CDR3 DNA follows: TGTGCCAGCAGCTTAGGAGGGTTCGGGTACGAGCAGTACTTC.